This T cell receptor beta chain is from a study of shared clonotypes between healthy human individuals. About the research overall: Donors had three CD4 naive, three CD4 memory, two CD8 naive and one CD8 memory plate apiece. Study-wide findings and caveats: When compared with the clonotypes that were shared by all four sorted-subset donors, the non-shared clonotypes turned out to have lower generation probabilities. Limited genetic and exposure-history diversity came from having few donors.

Into CD45RA+ naive and CD45RA-negative memory subsets, the CD4+ cells were split. Method: immunoSEQ multiplex PCR; TCRdb's copy keeps in-frame clones and lacks some. This table has about 1.5 million clones, 96% appearing once. Comment on this clone: The antigen remains unidentified.

V was trimmed by 1 base and J by 3 bases, leaving 10 bases between them. Germline CDR1 SGHAT, CDR2 FQNNGV. The CDR3 is 14 residues long. The sample consisted of naive CD4+ T cells sorted from blood. Subset noted: CD45RA+ positively selected. The TCR sequence derives from a man under 40 in good health. The chain carries TRBV11-2 and TRBJ2-7; D is possibly TRBD2 (5 bases). CDR3: CASSLAGGIYEQYF. For the CDR3, the DNA is TGTGCCAGCAGCTTAGCTGGAGGAATCTACGAGCAGTACTTC.